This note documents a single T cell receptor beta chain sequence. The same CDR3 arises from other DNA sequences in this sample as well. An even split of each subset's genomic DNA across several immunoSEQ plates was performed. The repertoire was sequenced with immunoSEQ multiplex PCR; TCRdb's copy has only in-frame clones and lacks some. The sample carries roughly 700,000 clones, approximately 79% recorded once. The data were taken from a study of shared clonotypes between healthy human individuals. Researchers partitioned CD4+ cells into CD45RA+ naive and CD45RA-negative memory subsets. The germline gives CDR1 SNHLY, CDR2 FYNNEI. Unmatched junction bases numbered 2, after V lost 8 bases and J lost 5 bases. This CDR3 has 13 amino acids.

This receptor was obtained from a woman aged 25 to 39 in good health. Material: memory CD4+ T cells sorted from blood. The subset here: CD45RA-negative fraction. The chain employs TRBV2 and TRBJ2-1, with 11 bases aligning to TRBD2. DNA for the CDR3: TGTGCCAGCGGGACTAGCGGAAACAATGAGCAGTTCTTC. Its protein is CASGTSGNNEQFF.